The count of the clone carrying this TCR beta chain is one. The CDR3 totals 17 residues. Germline CDR1 is SEHNR and CDR2 is FQNEAQ (reference sequence). Between the trimmed V and J ends, which lost 5 bases and 0 bases, there was a span of 17 bases. Original analysis: The authors estimated nucleated cell counts from reference gene primer amplification. The data were produced by immunoSEQ multiplex PCR, yet TCRdb's version contains in-frame clones alone and is incomplete. D and trimming come from the DNA, and the V and J calls and clone size come from that table. The sample has approximately 300,000 clones, around 85% seen once. This sample was taken from a study of blood T cell repertoires in COVID-19. Study-level background: PBMCs, B-cell-depleted T cells, or T cells were the source of the cDNA or gDNA that made up the material.

Each participant's cohort was designated according to participant-reported clinical history. Contact with a PCR-confirmed or clinician-diagnosed COVID-19 case occurred within 2 weeks of entry. The J gene is TRBJ1-5, the V gene TRBV7-9, with D maybe TRBD1 (5 bases). Sequenced sample: PBMCs or T cells enriched from blood (not recorded which). The receptor's source is a woman in her twenties or thirties who had been exposed to COVID-19. CDR3 region: CASSLSPGGGSNQPQHF. In nucleotides, the CDR3 is TGTGCCAGCAGCCTTAGCCCCGGGGGAGGTAGCAATCAGCCCCAGCATTTT.